The 11 T cell receptor beta chains below all came from one sample that was sequenced in a study of immune evolution from preneoplasia to lung adenocarcinoma (dated by TCRdb to about 2021). Libraries were made using the immunoSEQ multiplex PCR assay. TCRdb mirrors the immuneACCESS table, restricted to in-frame sequences. Some clones are absent from its copies; in checked studies, under half trace to an unresolved V gene, and the reason for the others is unknown. The sample profile shows approximately 9,300 clones; around 75% of them were found once. The ten largest account for approximately 8.8% of the sample. Material: FFPE minimally invasive lung adenocarcinoma tissue. The cell subset or site label on this specimen signifies: micro-invasive lung adenocarcinoma (MIA). These receptors were taken from a donor older than 65 with lung adenocarcinoma.

This chain connects TRBV6-5 to TRBJ2-7; possibly TRBD1 or TRBD2 for D (5 bases each). This CDR3 is 14 amino acids long. Germline V lookup: CDR1 MNHEY, CDR2 SVGAGI. The V end was cut by 0 bases, the J end by 7 bases, with 13 bases between. CDR3 protein: CASSYSGGEREQYF. In DNA form, the CDR3 reads TGTGCCAGCAGTTACTCTGGGGGAGAGCGGGAGCAGTACTTC.

The chain employs TRBV10-3 and TRBJ2-5, with 11 bases aligning to TRBD2. The junction had 1 base not matched to a gene; V was cut back by 5 bases and J by 5 bases. CDR3 length equals 13 residues. Germline lookup yields CDR1 ENHRY and CDR2 SYGVKD. CDR3 bases: TGTGCCATCAGTAGGACTAGCGGGGAGACCCAGTACTTC. Amino acid sequence: CAISRTSGETQYF.

This sequence joins TRBV2 and TRBJ2-1; D possibly corresponds to TRBD1 (6 bases). The V end was cut by 9 bases, the J end by 2 bases, with 11 bases between. The CDR3 totals 13 residues. Looked up from germline, CDR1 is SNHLY and CDR2 is FYNNEI. The CDR3 DNA is TGTGCCAGTGACAGGACCGCCTACAATGAGCAGTTCTTC. As protein: CASDRTAYNEQFF.

The chain links TRBV6-5 to TRBJ2-2; 7 bases fit TRBD1. CDR3 size: 14 residues. Germline V gene sequence: CDR1 MNHEY, CDR2 SVGAGI. The V segment lost 6 bases and the J segment 2 bases; nucleotides outside the gene matches: 3. For the CDR3, the DNA is TGTGCCAGCAGGGGGGACAGCAACACCGGGGAGCTGTTTTTT. Translating it yields CASRGDSNTGELFF.

Sample share makes this clone medium-sized. This chain links TRBV6-1 with TRBJ1-1; D is perhaps TRBD1 (6 bases). Germline lookup yields CDR1 MNHNS and CDR2 SASEGT. V shed 5 bases and J shed 5 bases, with 15 bases lying between them. The CDR3 extends over 14 amino acids. The CDR3 sequence is CASSSTGRGTEAFF. CDR3 coding DNA: TGTGCCAGCAGTAGTACAGGGAGGGGGACTGAAGCTTTCTTT.

V and J are TRBV18 and TRBJ2-7; TRBD2 matches 13 bases. Germline V lookup: CDR1 KGHSH, CDR2 LQKENI. J was trimmed by 4 bases and V by 4 bases; bases with no gene match: 4. The CDR3 is 15 amino acids. CDR3 region: CASSLPGLAGYEQYF. The CDR3, as DNA: TGTGCCAGCTCACTACCGGGACTAGCGGGATACGAGCAGTACTTC.

The CDR3 spells CASSLTLTSGYNEQFF. The CDR3, as DNA: TGTGCCAGCAGCTTAACGTTGACTAGCGGATACAATGAGCAGTTCTTC. This rearrangement joins TRBV7-3 to TRBJ2-1, with 9 bases lining up with TRBD2. V lost 0 bases, J lost 4 bases, and 4 bases stayed unmatched. This CDR3 is 16 amino acids long. Germline assignment: CDR1 SGHTA and CDR2 FQGTGA. Full variable domain (outside the CDR3, taken from reference TRBV7-3 and TRBJ2-1): GAGVSQTPSNKVTEKGKYVELRCDPISGHTALYWYRQSLGQGPEFLIYFQGTGAADDSGLPNDRFFAVRPEGSVSTLKIQRTERGDSAVYLCASSLTLTSGYNEQFFGPGTRLTVL.

This rearrangement joins TRBV5-4 to TRBJ2-7; 8 nucleotides align to TRBD1. Per the germline V gene, CDR1 is SGHNT and CDR2 is YYREEE (reference sequence). V gave up 1 base and J gave up 4 bases; unmatched junction bases: 7. CDR3 length: 15 amino acids. Here the CDR3 reads CASSLQTGALYEQYF. The CDR3 DNA follows: TGTGCCAGCAGCTTGCAGACAGGGGCTTTGTACGAGCAGTACTTC.

This clone was seen a few times. The chain couples TRBV18 to TRBJ1-3; unclear D gene. Germline assignment: CDR1 KGHSH and CDR2 LQKENI. Trimming stripped 1 base from V and 2 bases from J, with 12 bases between. The CDR3 runs 16 residues. The CDR3 region has the DNA TGTGCCAGCTCACCACGTGGCAGCCGGACTGGAAACACCATATATTTT. The encoded protein is CASSPRGSRTGNTIYF.

The chain is built from TRBV25-1 and TRBJ1-2; D is uncertain. With 9 bases removed from V and 6 bases from J, the gap between germline ends came to 20 bases. Germline CDR1 and CDR2: MGHDK and SYGVNS. This CDR3 has 14 residues. The CDR3 protein is CASEPPWGGHGYTF. Written as DNA, the CDR3 is TGTGCCAGTGAGCCGCCTTGGGGAGGCCATGGCTACACCTTC.

V and J are TRBV11-2 and TRBJ1-4, with D hard to call. V lost 0 bases, J lost 7 bases, and 9 bases lay in between. Germline assignment: CDR1 SGHAT and CDR2 FQNNGV. The CDR3 extends over 14 amino acids. CDR3 nucleotide sequence: TGTGCCAGCAGCTTAGACCCTCAGAGTGAAAAACTGTTTTTT. Its protein is CASSLDPQSEKLFF.